This paragraph reports one TCR beta chain. This specimen belongs to a study of blood T cell repertoires in COVID-19. Assay: immunoSEQ multiplex PCR; the TCRdb copy retains only in-frame clones and omits some. Seen here are approximately 45,000 clones, roughly 90% observed once, and the top ten hold roughly 13%. The receptor comes from a human donor in a cohort sampled during active COVID-19. Sequencing was performed on peripheral blood.

The CDR3 sequence: CASSIQGSVSEQFF. Written as DNA, the CDR3 is TGTGCCAGTAGTATACAGGGTTCGGTAAGTGAGCAGTTCTTC. The chain links TRBV19 to TRBJ2-1; a weak D match, TRBD1 (5 bases). The V end was cut by 2 bases, the J end by 9 bases, with 14 bases between. CDR1 and CDR2 from the germline V gene are LNHDA and SQIVND (reference sequence). This CDR3 comprises 14 residues.